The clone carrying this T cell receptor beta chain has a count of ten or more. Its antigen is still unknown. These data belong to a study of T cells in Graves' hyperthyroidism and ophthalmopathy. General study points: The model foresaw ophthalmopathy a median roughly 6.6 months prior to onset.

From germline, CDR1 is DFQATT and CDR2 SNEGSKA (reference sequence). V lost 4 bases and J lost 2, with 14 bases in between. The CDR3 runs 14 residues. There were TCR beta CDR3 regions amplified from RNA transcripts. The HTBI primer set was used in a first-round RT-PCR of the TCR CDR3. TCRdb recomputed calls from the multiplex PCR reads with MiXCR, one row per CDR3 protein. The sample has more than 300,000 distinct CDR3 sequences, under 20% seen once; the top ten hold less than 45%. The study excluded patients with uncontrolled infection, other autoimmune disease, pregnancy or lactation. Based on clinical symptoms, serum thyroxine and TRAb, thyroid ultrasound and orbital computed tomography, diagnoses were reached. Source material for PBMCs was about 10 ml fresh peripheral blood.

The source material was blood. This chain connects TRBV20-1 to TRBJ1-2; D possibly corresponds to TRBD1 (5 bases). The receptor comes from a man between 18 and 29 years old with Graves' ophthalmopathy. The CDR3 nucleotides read TGCAGTGCTATCCGGGCGGGGGGAAACTATGGCTACACCTTC. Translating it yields CSAIRAGGNYGYTF.